This T cell receptor beta chain comes out of a study of cytomegalovirus exposure and HLA in healthy donors. PCR was performed using 60 Vbeta and 13 Jbeta primers. Sequencing was performed with immunoSEQ multiplex PCR; in TCRdb, only in-frame clones are kept and a portion is missing. The sample has about 140,000 clones, approximately 91% seen once; the top ten hold about 0.51%. J lost 4 bases, V lost 6 bases, and 1 base had no gene match. CDR1 and CDR2 (germline): MNHNY, SVGAGI (reference sequence). This CDR3 contains 13 residues. The sequence came from a woman aged 40 to 50 in good health and CMV-seronegative. The sample comprised PBMCs. The chain uses TRBV6-6 and TRBJ1-3, with 9 bases aligning to TRBD1. The DNA of the CDR3 is TGTGCCAGCAGAGGGACAGGGGGAAACACCATATATTTT. Protein: CASRGTGGNTIYF.